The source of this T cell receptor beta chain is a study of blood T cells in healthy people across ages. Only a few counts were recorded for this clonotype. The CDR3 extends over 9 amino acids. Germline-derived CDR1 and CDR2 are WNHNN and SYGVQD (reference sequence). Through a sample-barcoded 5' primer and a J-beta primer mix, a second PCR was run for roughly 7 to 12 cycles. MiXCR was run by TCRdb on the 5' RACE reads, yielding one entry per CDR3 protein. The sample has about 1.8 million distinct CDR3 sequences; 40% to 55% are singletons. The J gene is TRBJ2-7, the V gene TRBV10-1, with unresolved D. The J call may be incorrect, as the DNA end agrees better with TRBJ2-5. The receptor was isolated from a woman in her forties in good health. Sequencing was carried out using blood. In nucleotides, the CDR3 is TGCGCCACCCCGGGGACCCAGTACTTC. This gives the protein CATPGTQYF.